The rows below give T cell receptor beta chains drawn from one sample of a study of graft-versus-host responses after intestinal transplantation. Only in-frame clones appear in the TCRdb table, and some are missing; sequencing was by immunoSEQ multiplex PCR. Among fewer than 95,000 clones listed, 94% were seen once. No antigens are known for them. The material sequenced was unstimulated CD4+ T cells sorted from spleen or lymph node cells, taken before transplant. The receptors shown here come from a human donor who was the organ donor for an intestinal transplant. The CDR3 runs from the conserved cysteine through the conserved F or W. The D gene is left open where the match is weak. Clone size is given for some rows only: seen once, a few or many times, or a class if the clone is expanded.

>.|TRBV19|.|TRBJ2-2
CASSILGRELFF
TGTGCCAGTAGTATTTTAGGTCGGGAGCTGTTTTTT
>.|TRBV18|TRBD1|TRBJ1-4
CASSPWTGGGEKLFF
TGTGCCAGCTCACCATGGACAGGGGGCGGTGAAAAACTGTTTTTT
>once|TRBV6-6|.|TRBJ1-5
CASSYSTGNQPQHF
TGTGCCAGCAGTTACTCAACGGGGAATCAGCCCCAGCATTTT
>.|TRBV18|.|TRBJ2-2
CASSLNGYTGELFF
TGTGCCAGCTCCCTTAACGGCTACACCGGGGAGCTGTTTTTT
>.|TRBV4-1|.|TRBJ2-5
CASSQLEQGETQYF
TGCGCCAGCAGCCAACTAGAGCAGGGGGAGACCCAGTACTTC
>.|TRBV5-1|.|TRBJ1-1
CASSFIPENTEAFF
TGCGCCAGCAGCTTTATTCCAGAGAACACTGAAGCTTTCTTT
>once|TRBV11-2|.|TRBJ1-6
CASSLGLGSPLHF
TGTGCCAGCAGTTTGGGTCTGGGTTCACCCCTCCACTTT
>.|TRBV6-6|.|TRBJ1-1
CASRTGVNTEAFF
TGTGCCAGCAGAACTGGTGTGAACACTGAAGCTTTCTTT
>.|TRBV5-1|.|TRBJ2-5
CASSPRGEGETQYF
TGCGCCAGCAGCCCTCGGGGTGAGGGTGAGACCCAGTACTTC
>.|TRBV28|.|TRBJ1-1
CASTSGVWGTEAFF
TGTGCCAGCACCTCGGGGGTTTGGGGGACTGAAGCTTTCTTT
>once|TRBV5-4|.|TRBJ2-5
CASSLGGTAQETQYF
TGTGCCAGCAGCTTAGGGGGGACAGCCCAAGAGACCCAGTACTTC
>.|TRBV5-6|.|TRBJ2-7
CASSLATGPSYEQYF
TGTGCCAGCAGCTTGGCCACGGGCCCCTCCTACGAGCAGTACTTC
>.|TRBV18|.|TRBJ1-4
CASSSSGTPNEKLFF
TGTGCCAGCTCATCCTCAGGGACCCCTAATGAAAAACTGTTTTTT
>.|TRBV7-3|TRBD2|TRBJ2-3
CASSLTRGGGASGTDTQYF
TGTGCCAGCAGCTTAACCCGCGGCGGGGGGGCTTCTGGCACAGATACGCAGTATTTT
>.|TRBV4-1|.|TRBJ1-4
CASTLTGATNEKLFF
TGCGCCAGCACCCTCACAGGAGCAACTAATGAAAAACTGTTTTTT
>.|TRBV6-6|TRBD1|TRBJ1-1
CASRRGRGLNTEAFF
TGTGCCAGCAGACGAGGGAGGGGGCTGAACACTGAAGCTTTCTTT
>.|TRBV5-1|.|TRBJ1-2
CASSPRDFFYGYTF
TGCGCCAGCAGCCCCCGGGATTTCTTTTATGGCTACACCTTC
>.|TRBV27|.|TRBJ2-7
CASSYKGGNYEQYF
TGTGCCAGCAGTTATAAGGGGGGTAACTACGAGCAGTACTTC
>.|TRBV19|TRBD1|TRBJ1-2
CASSFDRASPMNDGYTF
TGTGCCAGTAGTTTCGACAGGGCCAGCCCGATGAACGATGGCTACACCTTC
>.|TRBV7-3|.|TRBJ1-4
CASSLNSNERLFF
TGTGCCAGCAGCTTAAACTCGAATGAAAGACTGTTTTTT
>once|TRBV2|.|TRBJ2-6
CASSASTGANVLTF
TGTGCCAGCAGTGCAAGTACTGGGGCCAACGTCCTGACTTTC
>.|TRBV5-1|.|TRBJ1-2
CASTAGTTNYGYTF
TGCGCCAGCACAGCAGGGACGACGAACTATGGCTACACCTTC
>.|TRBV15|.|TRBJ1-2
CATSRDQGRGGGTGGYTF
TGTGCCACCAGCAGAGATCAGGGCAGGGGCGGAGGTACAGGTGGCTACACCTTC
>.|TRBV7-2|.|TRBJ1-2
CASSLAPLATF
TGTGCCAGCAGCTTGGCCCCCCTGGCCACCTTC
>once|TRBV7-9|TRBD1|TRBJ1-1
CASSLGTGGTTEAFF
TGTGCCAGCAGCTTAGGGACAGGGGGCACCACTGAAGCTTTCTTT
>.|TRBV10-3|TRBD1|TRBJ1-2
CAISESRGGDGYTF
TGTGCCATCAGTGAGTCGAGAGGGGGCGATGGCTACACCTTC
>.|TRBV11-3|.|TRBJ2-6
CASSLETGANVLTF
TGTGCCAGCAGCTTAGAGACGGGGGCCAACGTCCTGACTTTC
>.|TRBV18|TRBD1|TRBJ2-7
CASSPGRDSEQYF
TGTGCCAGCTCACCAGGAAGGGACAGCGAGCAGTACTTC
>.|TRBV5-1|.|TRBJ2-3
CASSLELKSTDTQYF
TGCGCCAGCAGCTTGGAACTCAAAAGCACAGATACGCAGTATTTT
>.|TRBV5-1|.|TRBJ2-2
CASSGGRVGGELFF
TGCGCCAGCAGCGGAGGCAGGGTGGGCGGGGAGCTGTTTTTT
>.|TRBV28|.|TRBJ1-6
CASPGTVDNSPLHF
TGTGCCAGCCCGGGGACGGTTGATAATTCACCCCTCCACTTT
>.|TRBV30|TRBD1|TRBJ1-1
CAWSLDRETEAFF
TGTGCCTGGAGTTTAGACAGGGAGACTGAAGCTTTCTTT
>.|TRBV5-1|.|TRBJ1-4
CASSPLGGLGEKLFF
TGCGCCAGCAGCCCGCTAGGGGGGTTAGGTGAAAAACTGTTTTTT
>.|TRBV7-2|TRBD2|TRBJ2-3
CASSQAAGGPADTQYF
TGTGCCAGCAGTCAGGCAGCGGGGGGTCCGGCGGATACGCAGTATTTT
>few|TRBV6-6|.|TRBJ1-4
CASSPALNEKLFF
TGTGCCAGCTCCCCCGCACTTAATGAAAAACTGTTTTTT
>.|TRBV4-3|TRBD1|TRBJ2-5
CASSQGGTGWETQYF
TGCGCCAGCAGCCAAGGGGGGACAGGGTGGGAGACCCAGTACTTC
>.|TRBV19|TRBD1|TRBJ2-4
CASSLGQGVTLAKNIQYF
TGTGCCAGTAGCCTAGGACAGGGGGTGACTCTTGCCAAAAACATTCAGTACTTC
>.|TRBV7-2|.|TRBJ1-1
CASSLYGATEAFF
TGTGCCAGCAGCTTATACGGGGCCACTGAAGCTTTCTTT
>.|TRBV28|TRBD1|TRBJ2-1
CASRSLGGVYNEQFF
TGTGCCAGCAGGTCCCTAGGGGGCGTATACAATGAGCAGTTCTTC
>.|TRBV7-2|.|TRBJ1-5
CASSLNFRGQPQHF
TGTGCCAGCAGCTTAAATTTCAGGGGACAGCCCCAGCATTTT
>.|TRBV18|.|TRBJ1-5
CASSRDGFSNQPQHF
TGTGCCAGCTCGCGGGACGGATTTAGCAATCAGCCCCAGCATTTT
>.|TRBV30|.|TRBJ1-5
CAWSVQTGNQPQHF
TGTGCCTGGAGTGTACAAACAGGGAATCAGCCCCAGCATTTT
>once|TRBV19|.|TRBJ1-5
CASSMAGVRQPQHF
TGTGCCAGTAGTATGGCAGGGGTACGTCAGCCCCAGCATTTT
>.|TRBV7-9|TRBD1|TRBJ1-6
CASSLILGGPNSPLHF
TGTGCCAGCAGCTTAATATTAGGGGGCCCGAATTCACCCCTCCACTTT
>.|TRBV11-1|.|TRBJ1-6
CASSSSYFSYNSPLHF
TGTGCCAGCAGCTCATCGTATTTCTCCTATAATTCACCCCTCCACTTT
>.|TRBV27|TRBD1|TRBJ1-2
CASSSTGTGTVGYTF
TGTGCCAGCAGTTCAACCGGGACAGGGACTGTTGGCTACACCTTC
>.|TRBV30|TRBD2|TRBJ2-7
CAWKRPTSGGAEQYF
TGTGCCTGGAAACGGCCGACTAGCGGGGGGGCCGAGCAGTACTTC
>.|TRBV11-3|.|TRBJ2-3
CASSVVAGADTQYF
TGTGCCAGCAGCGTCGTGGCGGGTGCAGATACGCAGTATTTT
>.|TRBV23-1|.|TRBJ1-4
CASSQTDKATNEKLFF
TGCGCCAGCAGTCAAACGGACAAAGCAACTAATGAAAAACTGTTTTTT
>.|TRBV7-2|.|TRBJ2-7
CASSPQGGPSGGEQYF
TGTGCCAGCAGCCCCCAGGGTGGGCCCTCTGGTGGCGAGCAGTACTTC
>.|TRBV5-1|TRBD1|TRBJ2-7
CASSRDRGDEQYF
TGCGCCAGCAGCCGGGACAGGGGGGACGAGCAGTACTTC
>.|TRBV5-1|TRBD1|TRBJ1-6
CASRSGQGLSNSPLHF
TGCGCCAGCAGGTCGGGACAGGGGCTTTCGAATTCACCCCTCCACTTT
>.|TRBV6-6|TRBD1|TRBJ2-2
CASSFPPDREPGELFF
TGTGCCAGCAGCTTTCCCCCTGACAGGGAACCCGGGGAGCTGTTTTTT
>.|TRBV5-1|.|TRBJ1-1
CASSLAVLDTEAFF
TGCGCCAGCAGCTTGGCCGTCCTGGACACTGAAGCTTTCTTT
>few|TRBV7-9|.|TRBJ2-1
CASSLFISGLASYNEQFF
TGTGCCAGCAGCTTATTTATCTCGGGTCTAGCTTCCTACAATGAGCAGTTCTTC
>few|TRBV5-1|.|TRBJ1-2
CASSLDRIYGYTF
TGCGCCAGCAGCTTGGACAGGATCTATGGCTACACCTTC